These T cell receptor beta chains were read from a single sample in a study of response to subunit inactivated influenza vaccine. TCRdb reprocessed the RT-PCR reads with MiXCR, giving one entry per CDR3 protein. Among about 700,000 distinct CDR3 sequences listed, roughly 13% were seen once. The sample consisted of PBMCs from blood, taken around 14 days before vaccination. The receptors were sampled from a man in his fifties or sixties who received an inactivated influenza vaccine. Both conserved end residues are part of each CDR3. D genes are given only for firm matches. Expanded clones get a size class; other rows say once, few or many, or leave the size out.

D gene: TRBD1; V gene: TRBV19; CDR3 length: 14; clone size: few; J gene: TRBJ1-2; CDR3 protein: CASTFGGQLYGYTF; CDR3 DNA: TGTGCCAGTACGTTCGGGGGACAGCTCTATGGCTACACCTTC
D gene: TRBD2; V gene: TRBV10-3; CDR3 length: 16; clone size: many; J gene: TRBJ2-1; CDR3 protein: CAISATSGISYNEQFF; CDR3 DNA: TGTGCCATCAGTGCCACTAGCGGAATATCCTACAATGAGCAGTTCTTC
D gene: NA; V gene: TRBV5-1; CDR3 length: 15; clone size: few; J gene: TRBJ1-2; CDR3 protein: CASSSDSPFNYGYTF; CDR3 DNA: TGCGCCAGCAGTAGTGACAGCCCGTTTAACTATGGCTACACCTTC
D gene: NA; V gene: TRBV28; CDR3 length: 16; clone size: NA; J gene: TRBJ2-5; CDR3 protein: CASSFQGRGGEETQYF; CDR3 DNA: TGTGCCAGCAGTTTTCAGGGGAGGGGAGGGGAAGAGACCCAGTACTTC
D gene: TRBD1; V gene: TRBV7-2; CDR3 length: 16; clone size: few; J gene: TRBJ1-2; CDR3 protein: CASSLELGTGEGGYTF; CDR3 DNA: TGTGCCAGCAGCTTAGAGCTCGGGACAGGGGAGGGCGGCTACACCTTC
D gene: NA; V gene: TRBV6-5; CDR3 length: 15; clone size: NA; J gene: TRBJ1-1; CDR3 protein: CASSFRTTVNTEAFF; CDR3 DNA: TGTGCCAGCAGTTTCAGGACTACAGTGAACACTGAAGCTTTCTTT
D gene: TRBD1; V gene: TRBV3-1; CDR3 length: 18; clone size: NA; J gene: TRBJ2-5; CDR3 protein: CASSQLTGVGLAQETQYF; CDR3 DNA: TGTGCCAGCAGCCAGTTGACAGGGGTAGGGCTAGCGCAAGAGACCCAGTACTTC
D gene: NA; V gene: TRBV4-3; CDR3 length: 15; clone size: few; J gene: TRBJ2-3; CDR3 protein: CASSLRGVGTDTQYF; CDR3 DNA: TGCGCCAGCAGTCTGAGGGGGGTTGGCACAGATACGCAGTATTTT
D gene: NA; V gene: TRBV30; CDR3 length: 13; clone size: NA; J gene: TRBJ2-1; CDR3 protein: CAWEADTYNEQFF; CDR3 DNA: TGTGCCTGGGAAGCAGATACCTACAATGAGCAGTTCTTC
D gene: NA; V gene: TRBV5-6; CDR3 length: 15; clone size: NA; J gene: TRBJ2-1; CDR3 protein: CASSSERKVYNEQFF; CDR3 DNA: TGTGCCAGCAGCTCGGAAAGAAAGGTCTACAATGAGCAGTTCTTC
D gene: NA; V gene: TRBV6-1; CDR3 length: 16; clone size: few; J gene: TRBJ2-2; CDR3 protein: CASSRSRVRNTGELFF; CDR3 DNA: TGTGCCAGCAGCCGTTCTAGAGTAAGGAACACCGGGGAGCTGTTTTTT
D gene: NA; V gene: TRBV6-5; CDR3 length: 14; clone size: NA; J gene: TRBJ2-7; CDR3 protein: CASSYTFQTYEQYF; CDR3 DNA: TGTGCCAGCAGTTACACCTTCCAAACCTACGAGCAGTACTTC
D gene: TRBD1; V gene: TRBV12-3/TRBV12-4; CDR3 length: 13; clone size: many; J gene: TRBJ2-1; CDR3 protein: CASSFYRGDEQFF; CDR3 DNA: TGTGCCAGCAGTTTCTACAGGGGCGATGAGCAGTTCTTC
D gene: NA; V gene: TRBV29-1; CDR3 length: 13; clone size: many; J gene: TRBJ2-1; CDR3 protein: CSVETSPRREQFF; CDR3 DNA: TGCAGCGTTGAAACTAGCCCTCGGCGGGAGCAGTTCTTC
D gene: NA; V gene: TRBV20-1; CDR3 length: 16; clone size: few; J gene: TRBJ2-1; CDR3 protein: CSARRGTGAFYNEQFF; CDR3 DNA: TGCAGTGCTAGAAGAGGGACGGGAGCTTTCTACAATGAGCAGTTCTTC
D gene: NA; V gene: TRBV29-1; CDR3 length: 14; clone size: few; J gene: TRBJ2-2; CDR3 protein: CSALGTANTGELFF; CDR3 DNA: TGCAGCGCCCTCGGGACGGCGAACACCGGGGAGCTGTTTTTT
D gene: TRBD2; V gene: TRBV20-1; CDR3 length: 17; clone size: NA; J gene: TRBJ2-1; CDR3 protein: CSAAGLAGGNSYNEQFF; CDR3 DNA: TGCAGCGCTGCGGGACTAGCGGGGGGGAACTCCTACAATGAGCAGTTCTTC
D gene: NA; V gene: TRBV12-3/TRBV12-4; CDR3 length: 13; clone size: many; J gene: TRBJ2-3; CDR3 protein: CASRYPHTDTQYF; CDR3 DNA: TGTGCCAGCAGATACCCTCACACAGATACGCAGTATTTT
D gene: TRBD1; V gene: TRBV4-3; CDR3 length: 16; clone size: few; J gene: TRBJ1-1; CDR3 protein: CASSQDSRQGVTEAFF; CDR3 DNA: TGCGCCAGCAGCCAAGATAGCCGACAGGGTGTGACTGAAGCTTTCTTT
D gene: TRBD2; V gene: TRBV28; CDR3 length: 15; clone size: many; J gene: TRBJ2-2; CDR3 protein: CASQRSGGNTGELFF; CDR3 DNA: TGTGCCAGCCAGCGGAGCGGGGGGAACACCGGGGAGCTGTTTTTT